These 22 T cell receptor beta chains came from one sample sequenced in a study of cytomegalovirus exposure and HLA in healthy donors. The PCR contained 60 Vbeta and 13 Jbeta primers. The repertoire was sequenced with immunoSEQ multiplex PCR; TCRdb's copy has only in-frame clones and lacks some. The table lists around 190,000 clones, roughly 80% of them singletons. Material for sequencing was PBMCs. These receptors were collected from a man in his 60s in good health and CMV-seronegative.

The genes are TRBV5-1 and TRBJ1-2, with TRBD1 identical over 7 bases. CDR1 is SGHRS and CDR2 is YFSETQ in the germline V gene. The CDR3 has 13 amino acids. V was pared by 1 base and J by 8 bases, with 5 bases of the junction left unmatched. The CDR3: CASSLRQGEGYTF. Here the CDR3 DNA reads TGCGCCAGCAGCTTGAGACAGGGAGAGGGCTACACCTTC.

This chain uses TRBV7-2 with TRBJ1-5, with a weak D call TRBD1 (6 bases). Germline CDR1 SGHTA, CDR2 FQGNSA. The ends were cut back, 6 bases at V and 7 bases at J, with 16 bases in the middle. The CDR3 extends over 14 amino acids. The CDR3 reads CASSYTFQGQPQHF. The CDR3 DNA follows: TGTGCCAGCAGTTACACTTTCCAGGGGCAGCCCCAGCATTTT.

The rearrangement uses TRBV7-9 and TRBJ2-4; the D is unclear. This CDR3 spans 14 amino acids. V was cut by 3 bases and J by 5 bases, with 11 bases left in between. Germline values: CDR1 SEHNR, CDR2 FQNEAQ (reference sequence). CDR3 sequence reads: CASSFGSLENIQYF. The DNA for the CDR3 is TGTGCCAGCAGCTTTGGCAGTCTAGAAAACATTCAGTACTTC.

This clone was counted a few times. The chain links TRBV29-1 to TRBJ2-1; 9 bases map to TRBD1. Per germline, CDR1 SQVTM and CDR2 ANQGSEA. J lost 9 bases, V lost 7 bases, and 7 bases had no gene match. The CDR3 runs 12 residues. This CDR3 is CSGGQGLGEQFF. The CDR3 DNA follows: TGCAGCGGGGGACAGGGATTAGGTGAGCAGTTCTTC.

The chain couples TRBV19 to TRBJ1-4, with D hard to call. The V end was cut by 4 bases, the J end by 2 bases, with 17 bases between. The germline gives CDR1 LNHDA, CDR2 SQIVND (reference sequence). CDR3 size: 17 residues. CDR3 amino acids: CASSTTVEGPTNEKLFF. The CDR3 DNA sequence: TGTGCCAGTAGTACTACAGTGGAAGGTCCTACTAATGAAAAACTGTTTTTT.

The chain couples TRBV6-4 to TRBJ2-2; 8 positions agree with TRBD2. J gave up 6 bases and V 5 bases, and 8 bases lay outside the gene matches. Germline CDR1 reads MRHNA; CDR2 reads SNTAGT. The CDR3 runs to 15 residues. The CDR3: CASSLTNSGAGELFF. CDR3 nucleotide sequence: TGTGCCAGCAGTCTTACCAATAGCGGGGCCGGGGAGCTGTTTTTT.

V usage is TRBV19 and J usage is TRBJ1-3; D unclear. The V end was cut by 6 bases, the J end by 7 bases, with 22 bases between. The length of the CDR3 is 16 residues. Germline V gene lookup returns CDR1 LNHDA and CDR2 SQIVND (reference sequence). The CDR3 here is CASRPSADLWKNTIYF. The CDR3 region has the DNA TGTGCCAGTAGGCCCTCTGCGGATCTCTGGAAGAACACCATATATTTT.

The CDR3 nucleotides are TGTGCCAGTAGCCTCCAAGGAGGGGTAGAGACCCAGTACTTC. It encodes CASSLQGGVETQYF. This rearrangement joins TRBV19 to TRBJ2-5; D might be TRBD2 (6 bases). The germline V and J ends were trimmed by 6 bases and 4 bases, with 15 bases remaining between them. Germline V gene data show CDR1 as LNHDA and CDR2 as SQIVND (reference sequence). The CDR3 loop spans 14 amino acids.

This clone was counted between two and nine times. The junction differs from germline at one of its ends, possibly a read error. The chain joins TRBV7-7 to TRBJ2-5, with 16 bases lining up with TRBD2. CDR1 and CDR2 from the germline V gene are SSHAT and FNYEAQ (reference sequence). This CDR3 spans 17 amino acids. In DNA form, the CDR3 reads TGTGCTAGCAACCCGGGACTAGCGGGGGGGCCGGTGGAGACCCAGTACTTC. Protein: CASNPGLAGGPVETQYF. The entire variable domain, with the rest obtained from reference TRBV7-7 and TRBJ2-5, is as follows: GAGVSQSPRYKVTKRGQDVTLRCDPISSHATLYWYQQALGQGPEFLTYFNYEAQPDKSGLPSDRFSAERPEGSISTLTIQRTEQRDSAMYRCASNPGLAGGPVETQYFGPGTRLLVL.

This clone was seen only a few times. The CDR3 reads CASSIWAYNGYTF. The CDR3 DNA is TGTGCCAGTAGTATATGGGCATATAATGGCTACACCTTC. The chain joins TRBV19 to TRBJ1-2; D unclear. CDR1 is LNHDA, CDR2 SQIVND, per germline (reference sequence). Trimming cost V 2 bases and J 6 bases, with 10 bases left between them. This CDR3 region has 13 residues.

In the case of this clone: The germline gene is not matched at one end of the junction; a read error may be the cause. The rearrangement uses TRBV7-7 and TRBJ1-4; tentatively, D is TRBD1 (5 bases). The V gene's germline CDR1 is SSHAT and CDR2 FNYEAQ (reference sequence). The CDR3 is made up of 15 amino acids. For the CDR3, the DNA is TGTGCTAGCAGCTTAGCGGGGGGGGAGAATGAAAAACTGTTTTTT. This encodes CASSLAGGENEKLFF.

Only a few counts were recorded for this clone. The same CDR3 arises from other DNA sequences in this sample as well. The V gene is TRBV4-1, the J gene TRBJ2-5; D call uncertain. V was clipped by 1 base and J by 4 bases, with 10 bases between them. Germline CDR1 is MGHRA and CDR2 is YSYEKL. This CDR3 is 14 amino acids long. The CDR3 sequence is CASSQVAASETQYF. The CDR3 region has the DNA TGCGCCAGCAGCCAAGTAGCAGCCTCAGAGACCCAGTACTTC.

The CDR3 region is CASSSSSAGAYEQYF. The CDR3 bases are TGTGCCAGCAGTTCCTCTAGCGCGGGGGCCTACGAGCAGTACTTC. The V and J genes are TRBV28 and TRBJ2-7; 7 bases fit TRBD2. Germline loops: CDR1 MDHEN, CDR2 SYDVKM. This CDR3 has 15 residues. After removal of 4 bases from V and 2 bases from J, the junction contained 8 bases not matched to a gene.

This clone was picked up a small number of times. The CDR3, as DNA: TGTGCCAGCAAACGCGGACAGGGGATTAACTATGGCTACACCTTC. This gives the protein CASKRGQGINYGYTF. The rearrangement uses TRBV5-4 and TRBJ1-2, with 9 nucleotides matching TRBD1. V was pared by 6 bases and J by 1 base, with 7 bases of the junction left unmatched. CDR3 length: 15 amino acids. Germline V lookup: CDR1 SGHNT, CDR2 YYREEE (reference sequence).

The CDR3 protein is CASKTTENSNQPQHF. Here the CDR3 DNA reads TGTGCCAGTAAAACGACAGAGAATAGCAATCAGCCCCAGCATTTT. The chain couples TRBV19 to TRBJ1-5; the D gene is possibly TRBD1 (5 bases). Trimming left V 7 bases short and J 0 bases short, with 13 bases between. Looked up from germline, CDR1 is LNHDA and CDR2 is SQIVND (reference sequence). This CDR3 contains 15 residues.

The chain is built from TRBV27 and TRBJ2-1; D gene unclear. Trimming shortened V by 6 bases and J by 3 bases, and 18 bases separated the two germline ends. The germline V gene has CDR1 MNHEY and CDR2 SMNVEV (reference sequence). CDR3 length: 16 amino acids. The CDR3 reads CASSPWVGDNYNEQFF. The CDR3 coding sequence is TGTGCCAGCAGCCCTTGGGTAGGCGACAACTACAATGAGCAGTTCTTC.

The chain employs TRBV6-1 and TRBJ2-7; D is perhaps TRBD2 (7 bases). Germline values: CDR1 MNHNS, CDR2 SASEGT. The CDR3 extends over 15 amino acids. The V gene lost 8 bases and the J gene lost 7 bases, with 24 bases spanning the gap. The CDR3 nucleotides are TGTGCCAGCGCCCGGGGGGCAGTCCCCTCGGGGGAGCAGTACTTC. Its protein product is CASARGAVPSGEQYF.

This clone was seen just once. J is TRBJ1-1 and V is TRBV6-6; D is perhaps TRBD1 (5 bases). Germline V gene sequence: CDR1 MNHNY, CDR2 SVGAGI (reference sequence). This CDR3 has 14 residues. Trimming took 7 bases from V and 2 from J, leaving 14 bases between them. CDR3 nucleotide sequence: TGTGCCAGCAACCTCGCCGGGGGTAACACTGAAGCTTTCTTT. The encoded protein is CASNLAGGNTEAFF.

The rearrangement links TRBV19 to TRBJ1-6; 9 nucleotides line up with TRBD1. V shed 7 bases and J 7 bases; nucleotides not matched to a gene: 2. Germline V gene sequence: CDR1 LNHDA, CDR2 SQIVND (reference sequence). The length of the CDR3 is 13 residues. The CDR3 DNA follows: TGTGCCAGTAAAGGACAGGGGAATTCACCCCTCCACTTT. Amino acids: CASKGQGNSPLHF.

This clone came up once. The chain combines TRBV27 with TRBJ1-5; 11 bases line up with TRBD1. The germline gives CDR1 MNHEY, CDR2 SMNVEV (reference sequence). Trimming at V came to 8 bases and at J to 4 bases, leaving 7 bases not matched to a gene. The CDR3 has 15 amino acids. The CDR3 DNA follows: TGTGCCAGCTCCGCCGGGACAGGGGGGAATCAGCCCCAGCATTTT. Translation: CASSAGTGGNQPQHF.

The chain joins TRBV2 to TRBJ2-5; the match to TRBD2 covers 10 bases. After removal of 6 bases from V and 5 bases from J, the junction contained 9 bases not matched to a gene. The CDR3 runs to 15 residues. Germline V gene lookup returns CDR1 SNHLY and CDR2 FYNNEI. CDR3 coding DNA: TGTGCCAGCAGACCCGGCCTAGCGGGAGTTGAGACCCAGTACTTC. It yields the protein CASRPGLAGVETQYF. The entire variable domain, with the rest obtained from reference TRBV2 and TRBJ2-5, is as follows: EPEVTQTPSHQVTQMGQEVILRCVPISNHLYFYWYRQILGQKVEFLVSFYNNEISEKSEIFDDQFSVERPDGSNFTLKIRSTKLEDSAMYFCASRPGLAGVETQYFGPGTRLLVL.

The chain combines TRBV5-8 with TRBJ1-4; 7 bases line up with TRBD1. CDR1 and CDR2 (germline): SGHTS, YDEGEE. The CDR3 is made up of 15 amino acids. J lost 5 bases, V lost 4 bases, and 8 bases had no gene match. DNA for the CDR3: TGTGCCAGCAGCACAACAGGGGCGACGAATGAAAAACTGTTTTTT. This codes for CASSTTGATNEKLFF.